This T cell receptor (beta chain) originates from a study of shared clonotypes between healthy human individuals (dated by TCRdb to 2018 to 2020). The study in broad terms: The cohort included a few men and two women between 18 and 49 years of age. Per donor, three plates each were used for CD4 naive and CD4 memory, two for CD8 naive, and one for CD8 memory. Blood TCR repertoires of roughly five healthy adults were deeply sequenced to estimate repertoire size and the extent of clonotype sharing between individuals. Different laboratories and diverse techniques were used to prepare libraries and sequence TCR repertoires, to increase sequencing depth and limit assay-specific biases. Each donor's leukapheresis produced roughly between about 0.85 and 10 billion PBMCs.

Reading the germline V gene gives CDR1 LGHNA and CDR2 YSLEER. The germline V and J ends show losses of 1 base and 1 base respectively, and no gene match explains 2 bases of the junction. The CDR3 measures 15 amino acids from cysteine to phenylalanine. Only the CDR3 part of the read is kept: 45 bases, read in frame from the first base. General study outcomes and caveats: Because the study included only a small number of donors, the genetic and exposure-history diversity represented was limited. Sampling was limited to blood, and TCR repertoires in tissue likely differ from TCR repertoires in blood. Naive subsets generally had larger estimated clonotype richness than memory subsets did. Pairwise subsampling led to the expectation that sequencing depth would affect the degree of clonotype sharing among donors. About 5% of naive CD4, 3% to 4% of naive CD8, roughly 2.4% of memory CD4, and about 0.4% of memory CD8 clonotypes were shared across four donors. Incomplete sequencing was indicated by rarefaction of sorted-subset datasets, despite the large sequencing depth. Compared with non-shared clonotypes, clonotypes shared by all four sorted-subset donors had higher generation probabilities.

Comments on this clone: Its antigen target is currently unknown. No base quality values were provided; no much bigger clone lies one nucleotide off.

CD8 naive samples were CD45RO-negative cells positively selected for CCR7, giving a CD45RA+CCR7+ population that excluded TemRA cells. The donors were healthy, HIV-negative adults with no recently reported acute infections or vaccinations. Every donor was a Caucasian adult living in Nashville, Tennessee, USA. After blood collection by leukapheresis, PBMCs were isolated using Ficoll-Histopaque density gradient centrifugation and then cryopreserved in the vapor phase of liquid nitrogen. Analytical flow cytometry was used to check the purity and quantity of every magnetically sorted T cell population. From each sorted fraction, genomic DNA was isolated and quantified by UV absorbance on a Nanodrop 2000c. Using the deep immunoSEQ assay, multiplex PCR amplified TCR CDR3 regions from genomic DNA. Extracted genomic DNA from each cell subset was distributed evenly across all wells of several immunoSEQ 96-well plates, and each plate was treated as a replicate. For sorted subsets, roughly 200 ng of genomic DNA, equivalent to tens of thousands of T cell genomes, went into each replicate PCR. Purified libraries were quantified with a Qubit 3.0 fluorometer, sized on a Bioanalyzer 2100, and re-quantified with the KAPA Library Quantification kit. Every immunoSEQ 96-well plate was sequenced on a dedicated single-read 150-cycle Illumina NextSeq 550 flow cell. Turning to the authors' computational methods: Because the immunoSEQ output included only junctional sequences and no quality scores, the filtering could not be the same as the filtering used for full-length reads. Sequences were annotated with PyIR, a Python wrapper for IgBLAST v1.9, and V/J genes and CDR3 were assigned using IMGT germline references. Reads were filtered out if the reads had weak V/J assignments (E-value above 1e-6), no CDR3, stop codons, out-of-frame junctions, or ambiguous translated residues. V3J clonotypes were defined as sequences sharing the same inferred V gene, J gene, and CDR3 amino acid sequence. The percentage overlap between two repertoires was calculated by dividing the number of shared unique clonotypes by the size of the smaller repertoire. Repertoire richness was assessed with RTK rarefaction, the Chao1 estimator, and Recon v2.1 estimates of unobserved clonotypes. OLGA was used to compute generation probabilities for all TCRbeta clonotypes that the gDNA method yielded from a few donors. TCRdb took over this immuneACCESS table, retaining in-frame rearrangements with V and J assigned. Such tables are incomplete; in checked studies, under half of the missing clones stem from an unresolved V gene, and the remainder is unexplained. V and J calls and clone size are given by that table; D and trimming were obtained from the DNA. The sample yields roughly 2,000,000 clones; around 93% were counted once. The top ten clonotypes cover over 1.5% of the sample.

This sequence originates from a man younger than 35 in good health. Some clones in this sample may be carry-over from other donors' samples. The chain couples TRBV4-3 to TRBJ2-5; the junction holds 8 bases that match TRBD1. Sequenced sample: naive CD8+ T cells from PBMCs. Taken with the paper, the label for cell subset or site translates to: CD45RA+CCR7+. The DNA reads TGCGCCAGCAGCCAAGGTGACAGGGGCCAAGAGACCCAGTACTTC. Its product reads: CASSQGDRGQETQYF.